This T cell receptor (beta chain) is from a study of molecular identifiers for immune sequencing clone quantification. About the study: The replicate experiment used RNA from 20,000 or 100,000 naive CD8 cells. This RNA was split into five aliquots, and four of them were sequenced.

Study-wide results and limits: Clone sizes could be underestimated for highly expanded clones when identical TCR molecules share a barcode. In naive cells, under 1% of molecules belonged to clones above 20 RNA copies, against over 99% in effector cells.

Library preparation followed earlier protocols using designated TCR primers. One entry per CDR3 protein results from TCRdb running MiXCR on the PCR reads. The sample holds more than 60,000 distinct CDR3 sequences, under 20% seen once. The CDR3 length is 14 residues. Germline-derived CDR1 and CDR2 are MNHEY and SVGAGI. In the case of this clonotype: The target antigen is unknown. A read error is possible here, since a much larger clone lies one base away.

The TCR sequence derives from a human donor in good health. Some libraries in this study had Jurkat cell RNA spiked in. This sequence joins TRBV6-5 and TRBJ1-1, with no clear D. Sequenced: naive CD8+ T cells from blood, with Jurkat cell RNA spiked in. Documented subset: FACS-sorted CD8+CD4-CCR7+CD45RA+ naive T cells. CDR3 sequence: CASSLTAMNTETFF. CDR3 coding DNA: TGTGCCAGCAGCCTGACTGCCATGAACACTGAAACTTTCTTT.